This T cell receptor beta chain was recorded in a study of T cells in narcolepsy. Study information: Donors had narcolepsy type 1 or type 2, or were healthy controls.

CDR1 and CDR2 from the germline V gene are SGHAT and FQDESV (reference sequence). The CDR3 is 16 residues long. The V end was cut by 1 base, the J end by 1 base, with 11 bases between. TCRdb keeps only in-frame clones here, not all; method: immunoSEQ multiplex PCR. The table has approximately 25,000 clones, about four fifths seen once. General study results and limits: Autoreactive HCRT-specific and TRIB2-specific clonotypes were marked in same-patient CSF-versus-blood CD4+ comparisons. Autoreactive clone sequences were missing from some blood memory CD4+ repertoires. Blood of same and different patients, but not healthy controls, reportedly held recurring autoreactive clonotypes.

As regards this clone: Its antigen is not known.

The sequenced sample consisted of memory (CD45RA-) CD4+ T cells from blood. The receptor was derived from a human donor in good health. The V and J genes are TRBV11-1 and TRBJ2-1; D perhaps matches TRBD2 (6 bases). CDR3 DNA: TGTGCCAGCAGCTTAGGATGGAGGGCTTCCTACAATGAGCAGTTCTTC. Translation gives CASSLGWRASYNEQFF.